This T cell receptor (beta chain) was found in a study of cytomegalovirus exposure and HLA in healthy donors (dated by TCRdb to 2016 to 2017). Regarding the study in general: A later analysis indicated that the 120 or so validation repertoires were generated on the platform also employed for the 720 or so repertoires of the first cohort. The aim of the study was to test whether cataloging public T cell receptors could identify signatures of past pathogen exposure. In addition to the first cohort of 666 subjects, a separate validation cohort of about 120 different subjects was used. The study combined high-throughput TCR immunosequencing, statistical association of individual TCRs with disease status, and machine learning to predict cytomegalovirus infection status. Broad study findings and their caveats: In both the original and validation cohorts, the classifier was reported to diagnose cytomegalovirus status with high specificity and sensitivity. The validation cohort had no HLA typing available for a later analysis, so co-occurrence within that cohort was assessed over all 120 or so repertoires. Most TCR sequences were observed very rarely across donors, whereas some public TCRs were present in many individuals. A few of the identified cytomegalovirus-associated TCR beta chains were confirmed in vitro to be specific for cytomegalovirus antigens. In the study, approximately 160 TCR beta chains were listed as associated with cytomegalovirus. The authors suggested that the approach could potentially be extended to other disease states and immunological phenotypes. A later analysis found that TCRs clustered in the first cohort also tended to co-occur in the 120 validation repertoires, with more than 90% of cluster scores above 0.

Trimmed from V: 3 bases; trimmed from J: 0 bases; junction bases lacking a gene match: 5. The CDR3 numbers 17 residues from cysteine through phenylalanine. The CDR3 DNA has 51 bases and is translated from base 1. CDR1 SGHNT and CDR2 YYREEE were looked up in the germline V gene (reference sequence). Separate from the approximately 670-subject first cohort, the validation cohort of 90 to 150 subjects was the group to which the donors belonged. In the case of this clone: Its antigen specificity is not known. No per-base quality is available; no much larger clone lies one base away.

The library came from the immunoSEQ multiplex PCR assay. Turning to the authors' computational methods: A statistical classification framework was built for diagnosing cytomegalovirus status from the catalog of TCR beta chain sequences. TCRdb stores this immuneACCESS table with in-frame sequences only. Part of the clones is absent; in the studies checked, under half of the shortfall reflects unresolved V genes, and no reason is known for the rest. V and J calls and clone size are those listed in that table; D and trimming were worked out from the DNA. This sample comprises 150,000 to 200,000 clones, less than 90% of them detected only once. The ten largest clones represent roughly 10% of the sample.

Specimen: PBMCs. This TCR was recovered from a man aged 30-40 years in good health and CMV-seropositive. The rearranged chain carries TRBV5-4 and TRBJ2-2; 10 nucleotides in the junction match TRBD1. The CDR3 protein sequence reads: CASSWGTGAANTGELFF. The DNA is TGTGCCAGCAGCTGGGGGACAGGGGCAGCGAACACCGGGGAGCTGTTTTTT.